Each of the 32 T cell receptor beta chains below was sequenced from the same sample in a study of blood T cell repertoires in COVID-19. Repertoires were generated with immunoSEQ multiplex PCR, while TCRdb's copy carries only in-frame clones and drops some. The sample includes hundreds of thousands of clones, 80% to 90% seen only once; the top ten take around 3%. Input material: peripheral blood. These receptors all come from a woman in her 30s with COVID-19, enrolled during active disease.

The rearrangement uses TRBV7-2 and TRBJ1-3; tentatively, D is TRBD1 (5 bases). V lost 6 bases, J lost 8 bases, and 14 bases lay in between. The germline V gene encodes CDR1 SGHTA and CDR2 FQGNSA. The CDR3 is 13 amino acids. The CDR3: CASSYQGADTIYF. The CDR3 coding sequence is TGTGCCAGCAGTTATCAGGGTGCGGACACCATATATTTT.

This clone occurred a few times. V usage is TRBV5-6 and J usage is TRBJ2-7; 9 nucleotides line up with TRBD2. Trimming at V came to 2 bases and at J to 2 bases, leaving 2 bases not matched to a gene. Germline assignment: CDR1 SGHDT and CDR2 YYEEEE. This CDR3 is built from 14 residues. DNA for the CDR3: TGTGCCAGCAGCTTAGCGGGGGGTACCTACGAGCAGTACTTC. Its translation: CASSLAGGTYEQYF.

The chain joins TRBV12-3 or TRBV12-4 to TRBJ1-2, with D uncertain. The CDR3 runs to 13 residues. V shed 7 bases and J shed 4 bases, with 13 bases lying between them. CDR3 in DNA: TGTGCCAGCACGCCCTATCCAATCTATGGCTACACCTTC. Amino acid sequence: CASTPYPIYGYTF.

CDR3 loop: CASSSPGQGDYGYTF. The CDR3, as DNA: TGTGCCAGCAGTTCCCCGGGCCAGGGCGACTATGGCTACACCTTC. V and J are TRBV6-5 and TRBJ1-2, with a possible D match to TRBD1 (5 bases). Per germline, CDR1 MNHEY and CDR2 SVGAGI. The CDR3 extends over 15 amino acids. V was pared by 4 bases and J by 3 bases, with 15 bases between.

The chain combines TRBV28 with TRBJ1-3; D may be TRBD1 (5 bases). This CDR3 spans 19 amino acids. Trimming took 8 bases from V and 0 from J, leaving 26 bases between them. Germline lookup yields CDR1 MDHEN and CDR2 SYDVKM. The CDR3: CASGRTGGRQISSGNTIYF. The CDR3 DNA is TGTGCCAGCGGGAGAACCGGGGGACGGCAAATTTCCTCTGGAAACACCATATATTTT.

As DNA, the CDR3 is TGTGCCAGCAGTTACTCGACTCCGGGGACTGTACAGGGGGAGACCCAGTACTTC. Residues: CASSYSTPGTVQGETQYF. V gene TRBV6-2 or TRBV6-3 combines with J gene TRBJ2-5; possible D gene TRBD1, 7 bases. The CDR3 extends over 18 amino acids. Per germline, CDR1 MNHEY and CDR2 SVGEGT. Trimming removed 0 bases at V and 5 bases at J, with 22 bases between.

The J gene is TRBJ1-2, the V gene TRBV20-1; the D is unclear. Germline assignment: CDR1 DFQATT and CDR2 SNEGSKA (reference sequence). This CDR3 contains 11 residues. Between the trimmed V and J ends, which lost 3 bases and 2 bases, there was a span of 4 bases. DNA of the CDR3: TGCAGTGCTAGCCCAAACTATGGCTACACCTTC. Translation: CSASPNYGYTF.

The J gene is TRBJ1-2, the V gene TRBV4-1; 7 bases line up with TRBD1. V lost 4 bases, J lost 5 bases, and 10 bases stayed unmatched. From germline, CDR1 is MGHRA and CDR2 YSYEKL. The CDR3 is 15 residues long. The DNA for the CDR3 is TGCGCCAGCAGCCCTGCGGAGGGGGCTAGGTATGGCTACACCTTC. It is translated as CASSPAEGARYGYTF.

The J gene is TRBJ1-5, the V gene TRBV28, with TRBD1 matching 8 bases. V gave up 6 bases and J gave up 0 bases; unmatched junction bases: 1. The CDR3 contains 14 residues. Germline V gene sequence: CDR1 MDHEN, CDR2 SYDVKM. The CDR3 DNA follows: TGTGCCAGCAGGACAGGGGTTAGCAATCAGCCCCAGCATTTT. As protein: CASRTGVSNQPQHF.

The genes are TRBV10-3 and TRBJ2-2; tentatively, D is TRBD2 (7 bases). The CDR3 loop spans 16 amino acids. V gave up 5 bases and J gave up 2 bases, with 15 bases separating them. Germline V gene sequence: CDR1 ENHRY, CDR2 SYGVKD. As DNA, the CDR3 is TGTGCCATCAGTCCCCAAGGGGGGGGCAACACCGGGGAGCTGTTTTTT. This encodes CAISPQGGGNTGELFF.

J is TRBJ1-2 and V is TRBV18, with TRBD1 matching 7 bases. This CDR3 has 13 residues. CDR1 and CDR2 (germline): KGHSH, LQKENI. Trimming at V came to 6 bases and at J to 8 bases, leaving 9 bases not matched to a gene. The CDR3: CASSQTGEGGYTF. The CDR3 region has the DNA TGTGCCAGCTCGCAAACAGGGGAAGGCGGCTACACCTTC.

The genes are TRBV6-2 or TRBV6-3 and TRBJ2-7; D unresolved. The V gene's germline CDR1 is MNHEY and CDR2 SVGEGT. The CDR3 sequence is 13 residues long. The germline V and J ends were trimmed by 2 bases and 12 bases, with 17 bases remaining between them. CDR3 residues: CASSYLSKTQPYF. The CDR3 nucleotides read TGTGCCAGCAGTTACCTATCTAAGACACAACCGTACTTC.

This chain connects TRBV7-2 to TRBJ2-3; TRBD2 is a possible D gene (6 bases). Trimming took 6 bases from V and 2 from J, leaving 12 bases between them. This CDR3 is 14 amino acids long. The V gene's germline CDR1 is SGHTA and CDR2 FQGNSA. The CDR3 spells CASRGGPSTDTQYF. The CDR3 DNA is TGTGCCAGCAGGGGGGGACCCTCCACAGATACGCAGTATTTT.

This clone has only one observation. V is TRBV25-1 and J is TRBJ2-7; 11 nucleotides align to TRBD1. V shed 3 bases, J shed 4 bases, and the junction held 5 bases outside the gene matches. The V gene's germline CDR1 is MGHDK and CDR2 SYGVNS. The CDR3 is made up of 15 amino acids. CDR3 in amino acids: CASSDGQGASYEQYV. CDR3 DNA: TGTGCCAGCAGTGACGGACAGGGGGCGAGTTACGAGCAGTACGTC.

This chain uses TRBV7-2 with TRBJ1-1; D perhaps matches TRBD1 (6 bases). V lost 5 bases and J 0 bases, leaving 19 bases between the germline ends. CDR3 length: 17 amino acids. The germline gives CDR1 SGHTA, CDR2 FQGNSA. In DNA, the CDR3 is TGTGCCAGCAGCAAGGAACAGGTGAGGGACATGAACACTGAAGCTTTCTTT. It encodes CASSKEQVRDMNTEAFF.

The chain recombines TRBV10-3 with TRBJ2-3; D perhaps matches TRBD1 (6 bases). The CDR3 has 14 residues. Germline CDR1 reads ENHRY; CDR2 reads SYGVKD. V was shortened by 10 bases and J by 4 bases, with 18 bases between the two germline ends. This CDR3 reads CATQSGHLADTQYF. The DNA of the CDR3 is TGTGCCACCCAGTCGGGACATCTCGCAGATACGCAGTATTTT.

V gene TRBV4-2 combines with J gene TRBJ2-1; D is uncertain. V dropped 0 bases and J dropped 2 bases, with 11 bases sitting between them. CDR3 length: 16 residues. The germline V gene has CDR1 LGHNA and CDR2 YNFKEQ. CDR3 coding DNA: TGTGCCAGCAGCCAAGAGGCTACACAGCCCTACAATGAGCAGTTCTTC. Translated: CASSQEATQPYNEQFF.

CDR3 residues: CASSLGTPTNYGYTF. Written as DNA, the CDR3 is TGTGCCAGTAGTCTCGGGACACCTACTAACTATGGCTACACCTTC. The gene calls are TRBV19 and TRBJ1-2; D might be TRBD1 (6 bases). This CDR3 contains 15 residues. Trimming stripped 5 bases from V and 0 bases from J, with 13 bases between. CDR1 is LNHDA, CDR2 SQIVND, per germline (reference sequence).

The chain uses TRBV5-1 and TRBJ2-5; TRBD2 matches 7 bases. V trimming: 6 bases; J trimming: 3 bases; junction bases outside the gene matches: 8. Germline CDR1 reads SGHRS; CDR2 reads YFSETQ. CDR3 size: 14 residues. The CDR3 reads CASTPLLAEETQYF. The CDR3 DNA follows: TGCGCCAGCACCCCTCTCCTAGCGGAAGAGACCCAGTACTTC.

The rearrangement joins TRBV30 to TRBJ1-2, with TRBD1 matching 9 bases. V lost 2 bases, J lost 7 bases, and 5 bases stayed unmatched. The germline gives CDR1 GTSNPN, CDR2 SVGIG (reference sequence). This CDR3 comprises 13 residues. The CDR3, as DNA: TGTGCCTGGAGTCTCCGACAGGGGGTTGGCTACACCTTC. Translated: CAWSLRQGVGYTF. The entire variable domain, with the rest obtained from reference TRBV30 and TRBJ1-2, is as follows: SQTIHQWPATLVQPVGSPLSLECTVEGTSNPNLYWYRQAAGRGLQLLFYSVGIGQISSEVPQNLSASRPQDRQFILSSKKLLLSDSGFYLCAWSLRQGVGYTFGSGTRLTVV.

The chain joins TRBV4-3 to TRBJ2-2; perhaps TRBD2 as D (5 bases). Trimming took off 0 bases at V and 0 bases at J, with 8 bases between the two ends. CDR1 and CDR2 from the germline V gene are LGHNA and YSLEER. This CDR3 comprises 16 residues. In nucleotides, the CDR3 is TGCGCCAGCAGCCAAGATAGGCGGGCGAACACCGGGGAGCTGTTTTTT. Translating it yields CASSQDRRANTGELFF.

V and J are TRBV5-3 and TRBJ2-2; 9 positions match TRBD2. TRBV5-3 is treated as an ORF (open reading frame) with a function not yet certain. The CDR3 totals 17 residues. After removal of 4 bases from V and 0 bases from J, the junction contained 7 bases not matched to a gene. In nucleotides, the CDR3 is TGTGCCAGAAGCCCTCCGGGACTAGCCCCGAACACCGGGGAGCTGTTTTTT. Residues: CARSPPGLAPNTGELFF.

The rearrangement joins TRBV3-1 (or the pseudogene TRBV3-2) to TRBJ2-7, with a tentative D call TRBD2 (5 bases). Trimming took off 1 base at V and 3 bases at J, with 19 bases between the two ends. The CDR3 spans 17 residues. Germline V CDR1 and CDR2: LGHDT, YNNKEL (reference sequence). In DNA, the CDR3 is TGTGCCAGCAGCCAAGCATCTTTTCGGGGAACGGTCTACGAGCAGTACTTC. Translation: CASSQASFRGTVYEQYF.

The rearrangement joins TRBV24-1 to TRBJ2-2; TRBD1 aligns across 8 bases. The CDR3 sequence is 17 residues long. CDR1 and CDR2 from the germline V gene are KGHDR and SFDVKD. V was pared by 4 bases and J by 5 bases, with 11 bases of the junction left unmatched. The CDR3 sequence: CATSERGDRGRTGELFF. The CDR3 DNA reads TGTGCCACCAGTGAAAGGGGAGACAGGGGAAGGACCGGGGAGCTGTTTTTT.

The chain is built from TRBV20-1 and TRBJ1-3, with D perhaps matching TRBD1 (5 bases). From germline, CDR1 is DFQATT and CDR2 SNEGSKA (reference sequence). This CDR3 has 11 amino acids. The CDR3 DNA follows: TGCAGGGCGGGGCTCGGAAACACCATATATTTT. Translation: CRAGLGNTIYF.

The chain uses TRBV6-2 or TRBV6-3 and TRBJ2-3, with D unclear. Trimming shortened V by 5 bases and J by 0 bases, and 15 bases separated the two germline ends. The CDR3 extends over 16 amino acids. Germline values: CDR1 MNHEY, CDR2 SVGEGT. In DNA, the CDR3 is TGTGCCAGCAGTCCAATTACGGAGCTGAGCACAGATACGCAGTATTTT. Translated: CASSPITELSTDTQYF.

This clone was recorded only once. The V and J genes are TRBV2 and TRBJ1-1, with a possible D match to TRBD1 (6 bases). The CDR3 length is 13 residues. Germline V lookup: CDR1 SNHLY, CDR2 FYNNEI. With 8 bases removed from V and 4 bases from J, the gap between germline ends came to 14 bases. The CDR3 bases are TGTGCCAGCGGACAGTTCGAGGGCACTGAAGCTTTCTTT. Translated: CASGQFEGTEAFF.

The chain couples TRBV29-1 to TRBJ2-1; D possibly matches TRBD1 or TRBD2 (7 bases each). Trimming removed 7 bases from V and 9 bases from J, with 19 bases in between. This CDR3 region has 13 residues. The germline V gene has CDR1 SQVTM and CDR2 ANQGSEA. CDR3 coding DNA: TGCAGCGCAGGGGGGGAGCCCGCGGGTGAGCAGTTCTTC. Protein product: CSAGGEPAGEQFF.

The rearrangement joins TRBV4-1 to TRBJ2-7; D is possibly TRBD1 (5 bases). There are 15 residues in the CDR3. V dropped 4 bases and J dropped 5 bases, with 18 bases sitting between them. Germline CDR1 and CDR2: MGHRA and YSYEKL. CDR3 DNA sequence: TGCGCCAGCAGCCGAGCCACCCAGGGTCTTGACGAGCAGTACTTC. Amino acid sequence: CASSRATQGLDEQYF.

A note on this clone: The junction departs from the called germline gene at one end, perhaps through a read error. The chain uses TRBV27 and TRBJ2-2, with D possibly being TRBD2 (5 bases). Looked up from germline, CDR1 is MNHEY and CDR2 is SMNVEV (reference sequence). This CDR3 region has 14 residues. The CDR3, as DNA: TGTGCCAGCAGTTTCGTAGCGAACCCCGGGGAGCTGTTTTTT. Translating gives CASSFVANPGELFF.

CDR3 sequence reads: CASSLEEPPLLRQYV. The CDR3 bases are TGTGCCAGCAGCTTAGAAGAGCCCCCCCTCCTCCGGCAGTACGTC. The V and J genes are TRBV7-8 and TRBJ2-7; no clear D gene. Germline assignment: CDR1 SGHVS and CDR2 FQNEAQ. V was cut by 1 base and J by 9 bases, with 19 bases left in between. The CDR3 runs to 15 residues.

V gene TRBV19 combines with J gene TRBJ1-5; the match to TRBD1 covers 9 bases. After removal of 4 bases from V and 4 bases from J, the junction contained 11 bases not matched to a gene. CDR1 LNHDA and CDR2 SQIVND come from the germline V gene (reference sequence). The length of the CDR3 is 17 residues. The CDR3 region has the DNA TGTGCCAGTAGTAGCCGGGACAGGGCTTTTATTAATCAGCCCCAGCATTTT. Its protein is CASSSRDRAFINQPQHF.